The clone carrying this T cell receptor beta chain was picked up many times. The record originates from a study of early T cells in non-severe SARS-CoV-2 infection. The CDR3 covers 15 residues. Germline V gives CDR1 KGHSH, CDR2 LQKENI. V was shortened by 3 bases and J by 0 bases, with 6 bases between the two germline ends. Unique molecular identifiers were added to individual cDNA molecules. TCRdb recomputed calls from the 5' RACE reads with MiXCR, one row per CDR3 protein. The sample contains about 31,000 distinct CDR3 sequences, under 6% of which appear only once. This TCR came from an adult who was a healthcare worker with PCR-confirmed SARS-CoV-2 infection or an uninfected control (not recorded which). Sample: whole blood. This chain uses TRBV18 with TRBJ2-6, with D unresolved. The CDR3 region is CASSPVNSGANVLTF. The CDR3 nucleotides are TGTGCCAGCTCACCCGTCAACTCTGGGGCCAACGTCCTGACTTTC.